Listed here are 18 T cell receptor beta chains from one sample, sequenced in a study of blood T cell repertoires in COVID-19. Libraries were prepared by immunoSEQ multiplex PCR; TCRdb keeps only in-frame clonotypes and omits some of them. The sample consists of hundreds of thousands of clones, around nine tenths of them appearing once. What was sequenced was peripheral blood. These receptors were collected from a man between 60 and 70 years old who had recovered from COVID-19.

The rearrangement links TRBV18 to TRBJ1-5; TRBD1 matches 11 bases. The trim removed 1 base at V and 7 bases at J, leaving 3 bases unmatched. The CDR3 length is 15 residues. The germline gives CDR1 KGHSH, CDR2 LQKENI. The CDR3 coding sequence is TGTGCCAGCTCACCACGGACAGGGGGCGAACAGCCCCAGCATTTT. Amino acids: CASSPRTGGEQPQHF.

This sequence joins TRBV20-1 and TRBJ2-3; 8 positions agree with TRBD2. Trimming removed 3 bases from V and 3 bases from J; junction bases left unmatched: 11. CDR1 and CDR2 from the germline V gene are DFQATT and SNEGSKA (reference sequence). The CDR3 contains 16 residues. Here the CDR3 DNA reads TGCAGTGCTAGTGCGTTTAGCGGGGCCCTGACAGATACGCAGTATTTT. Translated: CSASAFSGALTDTQYF.

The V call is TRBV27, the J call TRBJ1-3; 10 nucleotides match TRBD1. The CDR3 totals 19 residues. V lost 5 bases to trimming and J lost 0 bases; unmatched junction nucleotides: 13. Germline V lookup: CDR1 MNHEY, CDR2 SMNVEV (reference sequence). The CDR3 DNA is TGTGCCAGCAGTCCTCGGGGGACAGGGGAGGGAATCTCTGGAAACACCATATATTTT. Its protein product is CASSPRGTGEGISGNTIYF.

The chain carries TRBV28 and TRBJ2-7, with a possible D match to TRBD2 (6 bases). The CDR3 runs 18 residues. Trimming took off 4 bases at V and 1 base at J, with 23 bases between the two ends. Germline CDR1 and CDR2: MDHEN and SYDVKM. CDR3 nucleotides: TGTGCCAGCAGTTCCTACTTCTTGAGTAGCGGAATATCCTACGAGCAGTACTTC. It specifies CASSSYFLSSGISYEQYF.

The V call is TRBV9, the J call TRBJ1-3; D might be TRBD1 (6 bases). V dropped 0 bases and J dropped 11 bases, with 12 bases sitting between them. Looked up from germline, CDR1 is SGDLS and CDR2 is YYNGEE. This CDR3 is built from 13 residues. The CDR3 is CASSVDSGVAIYF. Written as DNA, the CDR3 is TGTGCCAGCAGCGTAGACTCAGGGGTGGCCATATATTTT.

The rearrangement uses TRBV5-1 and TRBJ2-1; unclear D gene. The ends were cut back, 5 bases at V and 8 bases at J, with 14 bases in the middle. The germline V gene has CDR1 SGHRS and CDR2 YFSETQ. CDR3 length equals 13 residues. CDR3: CASRETPNHEQFF. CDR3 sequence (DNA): TGCGCCAGCAGAGAGACTCCCAACCATGAGCAGTTCTTC.

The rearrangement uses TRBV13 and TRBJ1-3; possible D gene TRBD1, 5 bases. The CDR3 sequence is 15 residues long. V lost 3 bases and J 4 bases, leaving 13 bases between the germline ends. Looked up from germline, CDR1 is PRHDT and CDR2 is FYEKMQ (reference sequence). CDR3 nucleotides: TGTGCCAGCAGCTTGGGGCGCAGGGAAGGAAACACCATATATTTT. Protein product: CASSLGRREGNTIYF.

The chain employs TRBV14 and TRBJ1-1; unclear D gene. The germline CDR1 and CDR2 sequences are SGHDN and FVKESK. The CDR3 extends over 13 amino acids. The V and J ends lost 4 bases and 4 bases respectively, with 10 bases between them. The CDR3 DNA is TGTGCCAGCAGCCCAGAGTGGAGCACTGAAGCTTTCTTT. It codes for CASSPEWSTEAFF.

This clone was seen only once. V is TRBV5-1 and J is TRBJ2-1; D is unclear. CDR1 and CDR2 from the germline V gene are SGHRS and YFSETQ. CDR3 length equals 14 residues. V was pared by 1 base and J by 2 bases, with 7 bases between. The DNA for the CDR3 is TGCGCCAGCAGCTTGCGGGTCACCTACAATGAGCAGTTCTTC. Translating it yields CASSLRVTYNEQFF.

The CDR3 DNA is TGTGCCAGCAGGGCGGGAGGGGGCATAAATCAGCCCCAGCATTTT. This encodes CASRAGGGINQPQHF. The gene calls are TRBV6-5 and TRBJ1-5; 7 positions agree with TRBD1. The V gene's germline CDR1 is MNHEY and CDR2 SVGAGI. V gave up 6 bases and J gave up 4 bases; unmatched junction bases: 9. This CDR3 region has 15 residues.

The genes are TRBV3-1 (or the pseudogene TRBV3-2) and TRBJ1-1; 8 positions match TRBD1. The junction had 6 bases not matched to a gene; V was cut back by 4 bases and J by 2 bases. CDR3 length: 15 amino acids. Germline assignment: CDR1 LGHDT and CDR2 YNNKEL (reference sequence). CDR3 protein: CASSPSGQGNTEAFF. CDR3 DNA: TGTGCCAGCAGCCCCTCTGGACAGGGTAACACTGAAGCTTTCTTT.

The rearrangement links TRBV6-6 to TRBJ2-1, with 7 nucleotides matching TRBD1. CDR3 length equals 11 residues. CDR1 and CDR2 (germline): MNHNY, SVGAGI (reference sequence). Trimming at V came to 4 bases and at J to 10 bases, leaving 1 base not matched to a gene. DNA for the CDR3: TGTGCCAGCAGTTCGGGACAGGAGCAGTTCTTC. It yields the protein CASSSGQEQFF.

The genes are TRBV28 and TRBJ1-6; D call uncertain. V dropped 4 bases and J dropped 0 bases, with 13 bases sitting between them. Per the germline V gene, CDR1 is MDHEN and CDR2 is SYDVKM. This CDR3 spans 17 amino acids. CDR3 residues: CASSSPQIVSYNSPLHF. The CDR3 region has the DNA TGTGCCAGCAGTTCCCCACAGATAGTCTCCTATAATTCACCCCTCCACTTT.

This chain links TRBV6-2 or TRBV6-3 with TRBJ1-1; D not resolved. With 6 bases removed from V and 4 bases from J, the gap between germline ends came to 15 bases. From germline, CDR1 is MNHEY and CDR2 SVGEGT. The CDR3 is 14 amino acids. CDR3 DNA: TGTGCCAGCAGCCCCAACGGGGTGGGCACTGAAGCTTTCTTT. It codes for CASSPNGVGTEAFF.

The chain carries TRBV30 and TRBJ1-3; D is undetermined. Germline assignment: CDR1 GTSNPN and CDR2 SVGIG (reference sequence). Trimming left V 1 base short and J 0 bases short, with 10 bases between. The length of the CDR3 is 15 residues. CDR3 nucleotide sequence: TGTGCCTGGAGTGGAGGATTGGACTCTGGAAACACCATATATTTT. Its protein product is CAWSGGLDSGNTIYF.

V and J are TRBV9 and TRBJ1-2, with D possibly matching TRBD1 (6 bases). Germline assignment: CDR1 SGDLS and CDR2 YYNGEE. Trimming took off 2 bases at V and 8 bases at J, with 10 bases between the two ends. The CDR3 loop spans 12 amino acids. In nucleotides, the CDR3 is TGTGCCAGCAGCGTGGGGGCTCGGGGCTACACCTTC. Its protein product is CASSVGARGYTF.

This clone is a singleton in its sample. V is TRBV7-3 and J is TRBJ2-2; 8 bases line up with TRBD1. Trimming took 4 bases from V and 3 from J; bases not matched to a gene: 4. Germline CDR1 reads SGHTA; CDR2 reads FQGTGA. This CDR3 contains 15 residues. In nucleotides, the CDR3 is TGTGCCAGCAGCTCAGGGGGCCCCTACACCGGGGAGCTGTTTTTT. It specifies CASSSGGPYTGELFF.

The CDR3 loop reads CASSLDRGLQREGRAQETQYF. CDR3 nucleotide sequence: TGCGCCAGCAGCTTGGACAGGGGGCTCCAGCGGGAGGGCCGGGCACAAGAGACGCAGTATTTT. The chain is built from TRBV5-1 and TRBJ2-3; a weak D match, TRBD2 (10 bases). The germline V gene has CDR1 SGHRS and CDR2 YFSETQ. The length of the CDR3 is 21 residues. V was clipped by 0 bases and J by 9 bases, with 35 bases between them.